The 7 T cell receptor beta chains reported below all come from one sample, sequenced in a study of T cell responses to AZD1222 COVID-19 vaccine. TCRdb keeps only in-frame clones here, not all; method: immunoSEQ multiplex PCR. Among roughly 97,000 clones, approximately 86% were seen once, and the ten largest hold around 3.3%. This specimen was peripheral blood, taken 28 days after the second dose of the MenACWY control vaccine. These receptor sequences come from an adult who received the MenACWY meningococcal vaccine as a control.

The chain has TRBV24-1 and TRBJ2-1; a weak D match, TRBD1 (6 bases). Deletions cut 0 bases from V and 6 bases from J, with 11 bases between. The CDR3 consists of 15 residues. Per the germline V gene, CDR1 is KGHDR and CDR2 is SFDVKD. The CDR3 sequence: CATSDLKDRANEQFF. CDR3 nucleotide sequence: TGTGCCACCAGTGATTTGAAGGACAGAGCCAATGAGCAGTTCTTC.

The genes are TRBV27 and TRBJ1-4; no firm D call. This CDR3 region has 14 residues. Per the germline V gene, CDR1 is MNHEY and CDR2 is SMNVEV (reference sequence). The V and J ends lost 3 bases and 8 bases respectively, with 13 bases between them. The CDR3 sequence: CASSLEQRGEKLFF. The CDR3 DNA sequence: TGTGCCAGCAGTTTGGAACAGCGGGGAGAAAAACTGTTTTTT.

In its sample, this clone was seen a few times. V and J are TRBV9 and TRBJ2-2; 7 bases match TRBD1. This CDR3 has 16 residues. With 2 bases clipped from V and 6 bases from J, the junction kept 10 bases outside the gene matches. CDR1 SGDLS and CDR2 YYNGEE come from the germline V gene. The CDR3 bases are TGTGCCAGCAGCGTCGACAGGGTGGTGGTAGCCGGGGAGCTGTTTTTT. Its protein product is CASSVDRVVVAGELFF.

CDR3 in DNA: TGTGCCAGCAGTCGGGATTGGGGGATCTCTGGGGCCAACGTCCTGACTTTC. Its protein product is CASSRDWGISGANVLTF. This chain joins TRBV2 and TRBJ2-6; D assignment may be TRBD1 or TRBD2 (5 bases each). Germline V CDR1 and CDR2: SNHLY, FYNNEI. Trimming cost V 5 bases and J 0 bases, with 14 bases left between them. The CDR3 is 17 residues long. Complete variable domain (other parts from reference TRBV2 and TRBJ2-6): EPEVTQTPSHQVTQMGQEVILRCVPISNHLYFYWYRQILGQKVEFLVSFYNNEISEKSEIFDDQFSVERPDGSNFTLKIRSTKLEDSAMYFCASSRDWGISGANVLTFGAGSRLTVL.

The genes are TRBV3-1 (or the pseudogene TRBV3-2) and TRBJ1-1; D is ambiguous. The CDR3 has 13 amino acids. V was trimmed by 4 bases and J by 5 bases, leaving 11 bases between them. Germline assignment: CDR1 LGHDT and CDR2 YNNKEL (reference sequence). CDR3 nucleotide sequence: TGTGCCAGCAGCCCCGGAGGGTGGACTGAAGCTTTCTTT. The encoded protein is CASSPGGWTEAFF.

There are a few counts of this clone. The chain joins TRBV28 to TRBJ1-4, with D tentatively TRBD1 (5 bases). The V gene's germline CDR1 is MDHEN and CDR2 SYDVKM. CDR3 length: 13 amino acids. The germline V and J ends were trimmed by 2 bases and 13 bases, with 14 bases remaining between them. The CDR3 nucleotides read TGTGCCAGCAGTTTAGAGGCAGGGAGGGGACTGTTTTTT. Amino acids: CASSLEAGRGLFF. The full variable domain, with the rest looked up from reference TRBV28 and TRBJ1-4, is DVKVTQSSRYLVKRTGEKVFLECVQDMDHENMFWYRQDPGLGLRLIYFSYDVKMKEKGDIPEGYSVSREKKERFSLILESASTNQTSMYLCASSLEAGRGLFFGSGTQLSVL.

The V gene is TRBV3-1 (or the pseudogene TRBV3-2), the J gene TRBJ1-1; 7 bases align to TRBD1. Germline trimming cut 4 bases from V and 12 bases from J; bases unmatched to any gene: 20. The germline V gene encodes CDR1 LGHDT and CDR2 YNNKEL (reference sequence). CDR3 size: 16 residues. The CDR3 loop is CASSPSNRGFKLTTFF. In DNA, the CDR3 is TGTGCCAGCAGCCCTTCGAACAGGGGATTTAAACTCACTACTTTCTTT.